The 23 T cell receptor beta chains below all came from one sample that was sequenced in a study of neurological immune-mediated disorders. From the 5' RACE reads, TCRdb called clonotypes with MiXCR, one entry per CDR3 protein. Of under 40,000 distinct CDR3 sequences listed, around 7.8% were seen once; the top ten hold roughly 4.5%. What was sequenced was PBMCs. These receptors came from a woman between 40 and 50 years old in good health.

In its sample, this clonotype was seen many times. The CDR3 loop reads CASSAPDSAKGGDYEQYV. Here the CDR3 DNA reads TGTGCCAGCAGCGCCCCGGACAGCGCGAAGGGAGGAGACTACGAGCAGTACGTC. The V call is TRBV9, the J call TRBJ2-7; D might be TRBD1 or TRBD2, each matching 6 bases. Germline assignment: CDR1 SGDLS and CDR2 YYNGEE. The CDR3 loop spans 18 amino acids. V gave up 3 bases and J gave up 3 bases, with 25 bases separating them.

In this sample, this clonotype is medium-sized. The V and J genes are TRBV9 and TRBJ1-4; tentatively, D is TRBD1 (6 bases). Per germline, CDR1 SGDLS and CDR2 YYNGEE. The V end was cut by 0 bases, the J end by 3 bases, with 12 bases between. This CDR3 comprises 16 residues. DNA of the CDR3: TGTGCCAGCAGCGTAGACTGGGGGCTGGCTAATGAAAAACTGTTTTTT. Amino acids: CASSVDWGLANEKLFF.

This clonotype was seen repeatedly, ten times or more. The chain employs TRBV7-9 and TRBJ2-7; D may be TRBD2 (6 bases). Germline V gene lookup returns CDR1 SEHNR and CDR2 FQNEAQ (reference sequence). This CDR3 has 15 residues. V dropped 5 bases and J dropped 3 bases, with 17 bases sitting between them. The CDR3 region is CASSPRLARNYEQYF. In DNA form, the CDR3 reads TGTGCCAGCAGCCCCCGGCTAGCGAGAAACTACGAGCAGTACTTC.

This clonotype was seen ten or more times. CDR3 loop: CASSQDNGQRNSPLHF. CDR3 nucleotide sequence: TGTGCCAGCAGCCAAGATAATGGGCAGCGTAATTCACCCCTCCACTTT. The chain couples TRBV3-1 to TRBJ1-6; D is uncertain. CDR3 length equals 16 residues. Germline lookup yields CDR1 LGHDT and CDR2 YNNKEL (reference sequence). The ends were cut back, 0 bases at V and 6 bases at J, with 12 bases in the middle.

At least ten counts were recorded for this clonotype. The chain employs TRBV6-5 and TRBJ2-5, with D possibly called TRBD1 or TRBD2 (7 bases each). The CDR3 is 15 amino acids. Germline V gene lookup returns CDR1 MNHEY and CDR2 SVGAGI. V was clipped by 0 bases and J by 5 bases, with 13 bases between them. The CDR3 nucleotides read TGTGCCAGCAGTTACTCCAGGGGGGGCCTGGAGACCCAGTACTTC. Translated: CASSYSRGGLETQYF.

This clonotype has ten or more counts. The chain is built from TRBV7-9 and TRBJ2-3, with 7 positions matching TRBD2. V lost 4 bases and J lost 6; bases outside the gene matches: 7. Germline V CDR1 and CDR2: SEHNR, FQNEAQ (reference sequence). This CDR3 contains 14 residues. The CDR3 sequence: CASSSGGSTDTQYF. In DNA, the CDR3 is TGTGCCAGCAGCTCCGGGGGGTCCACGGATACGCAGTATTTT.

At least ten counts were recorded for this clonotype. The chain recombines TRBV20-1 with TRBJ1-1; 7 nucleotides match TRBD1. This CDR3 region has 14 residues. V was clipped by 7 bases and J by 0 bases; unmatched bases: 8. In germline, CDR1 is DFQATT, CDR2 SNEGSKA (reference sequence). The CDR3 nucleotides are TGCAGTGTCCGTCTTCAGGGGGTGAACACTGAAGCTTTCTTT. Protein: CSVRLQGVNTEAFF.

This chain joins TRBV18 and TRBJ2-1, with a tentative D call TRBD2 (5 bases). Per the germline V gene, CDR1 is KGHSH and CDR2 is LQKENI. The CDR3 extends over 14 amino acids. V lost 0 bases and J lost 9, with 12 bases in between. CDR3 sequence: CASSPPDSSTEQFF. Written as DNA, the CDR3 is TGTGCCAGCTCACCACCGGACTCCAGCACTGAGCAGTTCTTC. Looking up the rest from reference TRBV18 and TRBJ2-1 gives the full variable domain: NAGVMQNPRHLVRRRGQEARLRCSPMKGHSHVYWYRQLPEEGLKFMVYLQKENIIDESGMPKERFSAEFPKEGPSILRIQQVVRGDSAAYFCASSPPDSSTEQFFGPGTRLTVL.

This clonotype was recorded at least ten times. The chain has TRBV5-1 and TRBJ1-1; TRBD1 aligns across 7 bases. The CDR3 is 15 amino acids. J gave up 5 bases and V 2 bases, and 9 bases lay outside the gene matches. Germline lookup yields CDR1 SGHRS and CDR2 YFSETQ. CDR3 region: CASSFFRQGRTEAFF. DNA for the CDR3: TGCGCCAGCAGCTTTTTCCGACAGGGTCGAACTGAAGCTTTCTTT.

This clonotype was seen many times. This chain connects TRBV29-1 to TRBJ1-4; TRBD1 aligns across 9 bases. Germline CDR1 is SQVTM and CDR2 is ANQGSEA. This CDR3 comprises 13 residues. J was trimmed by 7 bases and V by 6 bases; bases with no gene match: 6. The CDR3 sequence: CSVLGTGTEKLFF. CDR3 sequence (DNA): TGCAGCGTCCTCGGGACAGGGACTGAAAAACTGTTTTTT.

This clonotype was counted ten times or more. The CDR3 bases are TGCGCCAGCAGCTTGTCCGGGGGCGAGTACGAGCAGTACTTC. It specifies CASSLSGGEYEQYF. The rearrangement links TRBV5-1 to TRBJ2-7, with D perhaps matching TRBD1 or TRBD2 (6 bases each). The germline gives CDR1 SGHRS, CDR2 YFSETQ. This CDR3 has 14 amino acids. Trimming removed 1 base at V and 4 bases at J, with 12 bases between.

This clonotype was detected many times. The genes are TRBV5-1 and TRBJ1-1; tentatively, D is TRBD1 (5 bases). Trimming stripped 4 bases from V and 1 base from J, with 14 bases between. Germline CDR1 is SGHRS and CDR2 is YFSETQ. The CDR3 runs 15 residues. The DNA of the CDR3 is TGCGCCAGCAGCGGGCAGGGAAACTCGAACACTGAAGCTTTCTTT. Its translation is CASSGQGNSNTEAFF.

The sample holds many counts of this clonotype. The chain joins TRBV27 to TRBJ1-5; D is uncertain. The CDR3 has 13 residues. The germline V gene encodes CDR1 MNHEY and CDR2 SMNVEV (reference sequence). The V gene lost 8 bases and the J gene lost 0 bases, with 8 bases spanning the gap. CDR3 loop: CASGGISNQPQHF. Written as DNA, the CDR3 is TGTGCCAGCGGCGGAATTAGCAATCAGCCCCAGCATTTT.

This clonotype was detected many times. V is TRBV20-1 and J is TRBJ2-1; 8 bases align to TRBD1. The junction had 7 bases not matched to a gene; V was cut back by 2 bases and J by 4 bases. Germline lookup yields CDR1 DFQATT and CDR2 SNEGSKA (reference sequence). This CDR3 spans 15 amino acids. In DNA form, the CDR3 reads TGCAGTGCTAGATCCGGACAGGGCAAATACAATGAGCAGTTCTTC. It specifies CSARSGQGKYNEQFF.

This clonotype came up many times. This chain connects TRBV3-1 to TRBJ1-2; 7 bases are a match to TRBD1. Germline CDR1 and CDR2: LGHDT and YNNKEL (reference sequence). The length of the CDR3 is 15 residues. Losses at the gene ends were 5 bases for V and 4 bases for J; bases not matched to a gene: 10. The CDR3 DNA is TGTGCCAGCAGCACCACAGGGGATCCGGGCTATGGCTACACCTTC. Its protein is CASSTTGDPGYGYTF.

This clonotype was detected many times. The chain employs TRBV11-2 and TRBJ1-1; D may be TRBD1 (6 bases). V was trimmed by 6 bases and J by 5 bases, leaving 10 bases between them. This CDR3 is 12 amino acids long. The V gene's germline CDR1 is SGHAT and CDR2 FQNNGV. The CDR3 sequence is CASRVRGTEAFF. The CDR3 region has the DNA TGTGCCAGCAGGGTGAGGGGGACTGAAGCTTTCTTT.

This clonotype has at least ten counts. The chain joins TRBV12-3 or TRBV12-4 to TRBJ2-2, with 7 bases matching TRBD2. The J segment lost 0 bases and the V segment lost 6 bases, leaving 4 bases of the junction unmatched. CDR3 size: 15 residues. This chain's CDR3 is CASRGGVSNTGELFF. The DNA for the CDR3 is TGTGCCAGCAGGGGGGGGGTTTCGAACACCGGGGAGCTGTTTTTT.

This clonotype was seen many times. V gene TRBV28 combines with J gene TRBJ1-5; 7 bases match TRBD1. The germline CDR1 and CDR2 sequences are MDHEN and SYDVKM. V shed 4 bases, J shed 3 bases, and the junction held 12 bases outside the gene matches. The CDR3 sequence is 17 residues long. The DNA for the CDR3 is TGTGCCAGCAGTTCTGGGACAGTCTGGGATAACAATCAGCCCCAGCATTTT. Its translation: CASSSGTVWDNNQPQHF.

This clonotype was detected ten times or more. V usage is TRBV20-1 and J usage is TRBJ2-3; 8 nucleotides match TRBD2. The CDR3 has 15 amino acids. In germline, CDR1 is DFQATT, CDR2 SNEGSKA (reference sequence). The J segment lost 0 bases and the V segment lost 3 bases, leaving 5 bases of the junction unmatched. CDR3 DNA sequence: TGCAGTGCTAGTCCAGCGGGGGCTAGCACAGATACGCAGTATTTT. Translation gives CSASPAGASTDTQYF.

This clonotype appeared many times. The chain couples TRBV2 to TRBJ1-1, with 10 bases identical to TRBD1. The ends lost 4 bases at V and 8 bases at J; junction bases unmatched: 4. This CDR3 region has 13 residues. Germline CDR1 SNHLY, CDR2 FYNNEI. CDR3 in amino acids: CASSATGGAEAFF. CDR3 coding DNA: TGTGCCAGCAGTGCGACAGGGGGCGCGGAAGCTTTCTTT.

The sample holds a few counts of this clonotype. The chain couples TRBV24-1 to TRBJ1-2, with no clear D. V lost 4 bases to trimming and J lost 3 bases, with 11 bases between them. CDR3 length equals 14 residues. Germline CDR1 is KGHDR and CDR2 is SFDVKD. The DNA for the CDR3 is TGTGCCACCAGTGACCCTGATCTGGACTATGGCTACACCTTC. This sequence encodes CATSDPDLDYGYTF.

This clonotype was counted at least ten times. This chain connects TRBV12-3 or TRBV12-4 to TRBJ1-3; TRBD1 aligns across 10 bases. This CDR3 spans 14 amino acids. J was trimmed by 4 bases and V by 5 bases; bases with no gene match: 2. CDR3 sequence: CASSDRGRGNTIYF. CDR3 DNA sequence: TGTGCCAGCAGTGACAGGGGGCGAGGAAACACCATATATTTT.

In its sample, this clonotype was seen many times. The V and J genes are TRBV7-8 and TRBJ1-1; D is possibly TRBD1 (5 bases). Germline V gene data show CDR1 as SGHVS and CDR2 as FQNEAQ. The CDR3 contains 15 residues. V was clipped by 1 base and J by 1 base, with 10 bases between them. CDR3 sequence: CASSLVYRPNTEAFF. CDR3 DNA: TGTGCCAGCAGCTTAGTGTACAGGCCGAACACTGAAGCTTTCTTT.